The 15 T cell receptor beta chains listed next were all sequenced from one sample in a study of identical twins. TCRdb itself ran the 5' RACE reads through MiXCR, one entry per CDR3 protein. Of about 720,000 distinct CDR3 sequences listed, 18% are singletons. This sample also appeared in a second study, on T cells expressing NK-cell markers.

The sample was PBMCs. These receptors were taken from a woman between 18 and 29 years old in good health.

The V gene is TRBV21-1, the J gene TRBJ2-7; TRBD2 is the table's D call, not checked against the DNA. TRBV21-1 is marked as a pseudogene. The CDR3 length is 19 residues. CDR3 bases: TGTGCCAGCAGCAAAAATCGTCCTTTTCTAGCGGGAGGGACCTACGAGCAGTACTTC. The encoded protein is CASSKNRPFLAGGTYEQYF.

The chain recombines TRBV7-6 with TRBJ2-2; D may match TRBD1 or TRBD2 (6 bases each). CDR3 length: 12 amino acids. Germline CDR1 is SGHVS and CDR2 is FNYEAQ. V was clipped by 8 bases and J by 6 bases, with 10 bases between them. In nucleotides, the CDR3 is TGTGCCAGCCGAGGGGGGTCCGGGGAGCTGTTTTTT. It yields the protein CASRGGSGELFF.

This clonotype was observed a handful of times. The chain recombines TRBV6-1 with TRBJ2-5; perhaps TRBD2 as D (6 bases). The CDR3 is made up of 14 amino acids. CDR1 and CDR2 (germline): MNHNS, SASEGT. V lost 3 bases and J 4 bases, leaving 12 bases between the germline ends. The CDR3 DNA is TGTGCCAGCAGTGAGCGGGGCAGCGGAGAGACCCAGTACTTC. It encodes CASSERGSGETQYF.

This clonotype was detected only a few times. V gene TRBV6-2 or TRBV6-3 combines with J gene TRBJ1-5; D remains ambiguous. Trimming pared 5 bases from V and 4 bases from J, leaving 6 bases between. The CDR3 is made up of 12 amino acids. Looked up from germline, CDR1 is MNHEY and CDR2 is SVGEGT. The CDR3 reads CASSRTNQPQHF. CDR3 DNA: TGTGCCAGCAGTCGGACGAATCAGCCCCAGCATTTT.

The chain is built from TRBV6-5 and TRBJ2-7; 7 bases are a match to TRBD1. Trimming removed 2 bases from V and 1 base from J; junction bases left unmatched: 8. The CDR3 runs to 16 residues. Germline CDR1 and CDR2: MNHEY and SVGAGI. Here the CDR3 DNA reads TGTGCCAGCAGTTACGTGGTAACAGGGGCATCCTACGAGCAGTACTTC. Amino acids: CASSYVVTGASYEQYF.

This clonotype was observed a few times. The junction differs from germline at one of its ends, possibly a read error. CDR3 in amino acids: CAISLGGQLLSGANVLTF. CDR3 DNA sequence: TGTGCCATCAGTTTAGGTGGACAGCTCCTATCTGGGGCCAACGTCCTGACTTTC. The chain recombines TRBV12-3 or TRBV12-4 with TRBJ2-6; D perhaps matches TRBD1 (6 bases). The length of the CDR3 is 18 residues.

This chain connects TRBV2 to TRBJ2-3; D remains ambiguous. V lost 5 bases, J lost 2 bases, and 11 bases lay in between. Germline CDR1 reads SNHLY; CDR2 reads FYNNEI. The CDR3 length is 14 residues. The CDR3 DNA follows: TGTGCCAGCAGTAACACTGCTTACACAGATACGCAGTATTTT. Amino acids: CASSNTAYTDTQYF.

Only a few counts were recorded for this clonotype. This sequence joins TRBV5-1 and TRBJ2-3; TRBD2 aligns across 9 bases. V dropped 2 bases and J dropped 3; count of bases not matched to a gene: 4. Germline-derived CDR1 and CDR2 are SGHRS and YFSETQ. The CDR3 loop spans 15 amino acids. CDR3 coding DNA: TGCGCCAGCAGCTTAAGGACTAGCGAAACAGATACGCAGTATTTT. Amino acid sequence: CASSLRTSETDTQYF. Full variable domain (missing parts from reference TRBV5-1 and TRBJ2-3): KAGVTQTPRYLIKTRGQQVTLSCSPISGHRSVSWYQQTPGQGLQFLFEYFSETQRNKGNFPGRFSGRQFSNSRSEMNVSTLELGDSALYLCASSLRTSETDTQYFGPGTRLTVL.

This clonotype came up a few times. The chain recombines TRBV12-3 or TRBV12-4 with TRBJ1-2; D not certain. CDR3 length: 12 amino acids. Trimming stripped 5 bases from V and 4 bases from J, with 8 bases between. In nucleotides, the CDR3 is TGTGCCAGCAGTCCCCAGAGCTATGGCTACACCTTC. It encodes CASSPQSYGYTF.

A few counts support this clonotype. This chain links TRBV20-1 with TRBJ2-1; D gene unclear. Trimming took off 0 bases at V and 9 bases at J, with 12 bases between the two ends. Germline V lookup: CDR1 DFQATT, CDR2 SNEGSKA (reference sequence). The CDR3 spans 13 residues. The DNA for the CDR3 is TGCAGTGCTAGAGATCTGGGTGGTCCTGAGCAGTTCTTC. Protein product: CSARDLGGPEQFF.

The V and J genes are TRBV20-1 and TRBJ2-1; the D gene is possibly TRBD2 (5 bases). Germline V CDR1 and CDR2: DFQATT, SNEGSKA (reference sequence). V lost 6 bases and J lost 12, with 24 bases in between. CDR3 length: 14 amino acids. Here the CDR3 DNA reads TGCAGTGCGATTATGCCGGTTAGGGAGTCCAGGCAGTTCTTC. It codes for CSAIMPVRESRQFF.

This clonotype has only a few counts. The J gene is TRBJ1-1, the V gene TRBV10-3; D remains ambiguous. V was pared by 6 bases and J by 6 bases, with 14 bases between. Looked up from germline, CDR1 is ENHRY and CDR2 is SYGVKD. The CDR3 is 13 amino acids. This chain's CDR3 is CAIRIDGRAEAFF. The CDR3, as DNA: TGTGCCATCAGGATAGATGGTAGGGCTGAAGCTTTCTTT.

The chain has TRBV12-3 or TRBV12-4 and TRBJ1-3; D possibly corresponds to TRBD1 (6 bases). The CDR3 has 15 residues. The V and J ends lost 8 bases and 3 bases respectively, with 17 bases between them. As DNA, the CDR3 is TGTGCCAGCTCATACGGGGGGCTAGGTGGAAACACCATATATTTT. Protein: CASSYGGLGGNTIYF.

The chain carries TRBV12-3 or TRBV12-4 and TRBJ1-1; 9 bases fit TRBD1. V lost 5 bases and J lost 8; bases outside the gene matches: 12. The CDR3 sequence is 15 residues long. DNA of the CDR3: TGTGCCAGCAGTCCGGGACAGGGCCTGTTCGAGGAAGCTTTCTTT. Protein product: CASSPGQGLFEEAFF.

In its sample, this clonotype was seen a few times. The chain recombines TRBV6-5 with TRBJ2-3; D gene unclear. The CDR3 extends over 10 amino acids. Per the germline V gene, CDR1 is MNHEY and CDR2 is SVGAGI. V was cut by 8 bases and J by 2 bases, with 2 bases left in between. The chain's CDR3 is CASDTDTQYF. CDR3 bases: TGTGCCAGCGACACAGATACGCAGTATTTT.